The present entry profiles one TCR beta chain with its context. Its target antigen remains unknown. Per-base quality was not reported, and no clone a single base away is much larger than it. CD8 naive samples consisted of CD45RO-negative cells that were positively selected for CCR7, yielding a CD45RA+CCR7+ population without TemRA cells. The donors were healthy, HIV-negative adults with no recently reported acute infections or vaccinations. Every donor was a Caucasian adult living in Nashville, Tennessee, USA. After blood collection by leukapheresis, PBMCs were isolated using Ficoll-Histopaque density gradient centrifugation and then cryopreserved in the vapor phase of liquid nitrogen. Analytical flow cytometry was used to check the purity and quantity of each magnetically sorted T cell population. Each sorted fraction had its genomic DNA isolated and then quantified by UV absorbance on a Nanodrop 2000c.

The sample comes from a study of shared clonotypes between healthy human individuals (dated by TCRdb to 2018 to 2021). Looking at the study overall: A few men and two women, aged 18 to 49 years, made up the cohort. For each donor, CD4 naive and CD4 memory were each given three plates, CD8 naive was given two plates, and CD8 memory was given one plate. To increase sequencing depth and limit assay-specific biases, different laboratories used diverse techniques to prepare libraries and sequence TCR repertoires. Blood TCR repertoires of a handful of healthy adults were deeply sequenced to estimate repertoire size and the extent of clonotype sharing between individuals. Per donor, leukapheresis produced somewhere between about 0.85 and 8.9 billion PBMCs.

Findings and caveats that apply to the study as a whole: Based on pairwise subsampling, the degree of clonotype sharing among donors was expected to be affected by sequencing depth. Compared with non-shared clonotypes, clonotypes shared by all four sorted-subset donors had higher generation probabilities. Naive subsets generally had larger estimated clonotype richness than memory subsets did. Only blood was sampled, and tissue TCR repertoires likely differ from those in blood. Rarefaction of sorted-subset datasets indicated incomplete sequencing despite the large sequencing depth. When a few donors were compared, the shared fraction of clonotypes was about 5.2% for naive CD4, less than 4% for naive CD8, 2% to 2.5% for memory CD4, and 0.35% to 0.4% for memory CD8. The small number of donors limited the genetic and exposure-history diversity represented.

Using the deep immunoSEQ assay, TCR CDR3 regions were amplified from genomic DNA by multiplex PCR. For each cell subset, the extracted genomic DNA was distributed evenly across all wells of several immunoSEQ 96-well plates, and each plate served as one replicate. For sorted subsets, each replicate PCR was loaded with 200 ng genomic DNA, equivalent to 25,000 to 35,000 T cell genomes. Purified libraries were quantified with a Qubit 3.0 fluorometer, sized on a Bioanalyzer 2100, and re-quantified with the KAPA Library Quantification kit. Every immunoSEQ 96-well plate was sequenced on a dedicated single-read 150-cycle Illumina NextSeq 550 flow cell. The original pipeline was this. Because the immunoSEQ output held only junctional sequences and lacked quality scores, the filtering could not match the filtering applied to full-length reads. Sequences were annotated with PyIR, a Python wrapper for IgBLAST v1.9, using IMGT germline references to assign V/J genes and CDR3. Reads were removed for weak V/J assignments (E-value above 1e-6), missing CDR3, stop codons, out-of-frame junctions, or ambiguous translated residues. A V3J clonotype was defined by an identical inferred V gene, J gene, and CDR3 amino acid sequence. To compute the percentage overlap between repertoires, the number of shared unique clonotypes was divided by the size of the smaller repertoire. Richness of each repertoire was evaluated using RTK rarefaction, the Chao1 estimator, and Recon v2.1 estimates of unobserved clonotypes. For all TCRbeta clonotypes obtained by the gDNA method from a few donors, generation probabilities were computed with OLGA. The clones in this table, taken by TCRdb from immuneACCESS, are in-frame only. Not every clone is retained; where verified, under half of the shortfall comes from an unresolved V gene, and the cause of the rest is unknown. V, J and clone size were drawn from that table, and D and trimming were deduced from the DNA. The sample table lists around 1,900,000 clones, over 85% of them with a count of one. The ten largest clones represent around 1.8% of the sample.

Looking up the germline V gene yields CDR1 MNHNS and CDR2 SASEGT. Ends trimmed: V by 6 bases, J by 1 base; bases unmatched to a gene: 5. Including cysteine and phenylalanine, the CDR3 has 14 amino acids. Only CDR3 DNA is held: 42 bases, read in frame from base 1. The material sequenced was naive CD8+ T cells from PBMCs. The sample's cell subset or site label, in plain terms: CD45RA+CCR7+. The chain joins TRBV6-1 to TRBJ2-7; TRBD1 aligns with 8 central bases. The clonotype was recovered from a man younger than 30 in good health. Some clones in this sample may be carry-over from other donors' samples. The CDR3 corresponds to CASRDRERSYEQYF. The DNA sequence is given as TGTGCCAGCAGGGACAGGGAGAGGTCCTACGAGCAGTACTTC.